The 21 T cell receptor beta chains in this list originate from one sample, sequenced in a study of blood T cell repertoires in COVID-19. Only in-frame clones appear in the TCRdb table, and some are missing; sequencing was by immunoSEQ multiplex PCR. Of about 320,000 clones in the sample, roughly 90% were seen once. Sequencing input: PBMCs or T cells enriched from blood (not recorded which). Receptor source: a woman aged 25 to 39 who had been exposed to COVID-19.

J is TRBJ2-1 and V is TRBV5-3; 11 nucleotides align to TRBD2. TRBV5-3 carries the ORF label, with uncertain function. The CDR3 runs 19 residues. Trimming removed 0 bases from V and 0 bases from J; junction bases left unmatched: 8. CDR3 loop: CARSLAKGLAGGSYNEQFF. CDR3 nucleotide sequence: TGTGCCAGAAGCTTGGCCAAAGGCCTAGCGGGGGGCTCCTACAATGAGCAGTTCTTC.

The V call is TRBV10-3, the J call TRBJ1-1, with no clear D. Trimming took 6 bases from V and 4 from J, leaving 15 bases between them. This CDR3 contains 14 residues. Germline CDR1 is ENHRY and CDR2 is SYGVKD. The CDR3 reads CAISRGPRGTEAFF. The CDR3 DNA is TGTGCCATCAGCCGCGGCCCCCGGGGCACTGAAGCTTTCTTT.

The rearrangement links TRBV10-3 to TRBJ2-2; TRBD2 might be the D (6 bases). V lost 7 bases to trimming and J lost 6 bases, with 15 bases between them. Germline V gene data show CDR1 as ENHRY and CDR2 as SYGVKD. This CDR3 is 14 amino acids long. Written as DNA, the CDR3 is TGTGCCATCACCCAAAATACGGGGGCCGGGGAGCTGTTTTTT. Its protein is CAITQNTGAGELFF.

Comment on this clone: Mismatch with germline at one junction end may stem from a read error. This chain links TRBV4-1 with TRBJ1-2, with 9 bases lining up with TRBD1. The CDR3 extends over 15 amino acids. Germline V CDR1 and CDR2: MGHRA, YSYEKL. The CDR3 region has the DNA TGCACCAGCAGCCAAATAACAGGGGGCGGCTATGGCTACACCTTC. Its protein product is CTSSQITGGGYGYTF.

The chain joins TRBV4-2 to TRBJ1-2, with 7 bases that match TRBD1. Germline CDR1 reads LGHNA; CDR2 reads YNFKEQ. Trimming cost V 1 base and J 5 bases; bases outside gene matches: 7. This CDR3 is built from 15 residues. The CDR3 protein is CASSQVRGRRYGYTF. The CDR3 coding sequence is TGTGCCAGCAGCCAAGTGAGGGGGCGTCGGTATGGCTACACCTTC.

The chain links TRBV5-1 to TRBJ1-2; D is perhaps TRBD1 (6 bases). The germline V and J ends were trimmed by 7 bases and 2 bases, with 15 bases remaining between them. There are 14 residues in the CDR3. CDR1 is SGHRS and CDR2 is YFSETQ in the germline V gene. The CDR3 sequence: CASSVQGKNYGYTF. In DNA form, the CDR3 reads TGCGCCAGCTCCGTTCAGGGGAAGAACTATGGCTACACCTTC.

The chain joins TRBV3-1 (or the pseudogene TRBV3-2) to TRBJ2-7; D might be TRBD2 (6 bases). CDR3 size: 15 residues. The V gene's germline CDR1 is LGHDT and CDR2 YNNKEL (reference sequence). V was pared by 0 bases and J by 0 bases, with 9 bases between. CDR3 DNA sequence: TGTGCCAGCAGCCAAGAAGGAGGGAGCTCCTACGAGCAGTACTTC. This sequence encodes CASSQEGGSSYEQYF.

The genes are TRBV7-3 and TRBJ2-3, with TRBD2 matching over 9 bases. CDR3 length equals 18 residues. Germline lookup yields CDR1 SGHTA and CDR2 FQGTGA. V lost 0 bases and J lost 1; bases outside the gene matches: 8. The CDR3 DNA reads TGTGCCAGCAGCTTAACTAGCGGGGGCCTAGGGGGCACAGATACGCAGTATTTT. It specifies CASSLTSGGLGGTDTQYF.

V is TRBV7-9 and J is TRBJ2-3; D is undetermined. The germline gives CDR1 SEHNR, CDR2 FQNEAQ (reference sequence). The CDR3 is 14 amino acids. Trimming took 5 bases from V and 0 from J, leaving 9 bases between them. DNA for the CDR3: TGTGCCAGCAGCCCCCCCACTAGCACAGATACGCAGTATTTT. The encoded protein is CASSPPTSTDTQYF. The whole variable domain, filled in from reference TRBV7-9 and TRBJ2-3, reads DTGVSQNPRHKITKRGQNVTFRCDPISEHNRLYWYRQTLGQGPEFLTYFQNEAQLEKSRLLSDRFSAERPKGSFSTLEIQRTEQGDSAMYLCASSPPTSTDTQYFGPGTRLTVL.

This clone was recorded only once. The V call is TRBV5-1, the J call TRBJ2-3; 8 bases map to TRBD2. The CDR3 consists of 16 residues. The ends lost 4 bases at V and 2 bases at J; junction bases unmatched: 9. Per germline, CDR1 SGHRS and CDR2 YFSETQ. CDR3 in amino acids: CASSPGGSGDTDTQYF. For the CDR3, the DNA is TGCGCCAGCAGCCCGGGAGGTAGCGGGGACACAGATACGCAGTATTTT. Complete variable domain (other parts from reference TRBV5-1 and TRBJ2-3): KAGVTQTPRYLIKTRGQQVTLSCSPISGHRSVSWYQQTPGQGLQFLFEYFSETQRNKGNFPGRFSGRQFSNSRSEMNVSTLELGDSALYLCASSPGGSGDTDTQYFGPGTRLTVL.

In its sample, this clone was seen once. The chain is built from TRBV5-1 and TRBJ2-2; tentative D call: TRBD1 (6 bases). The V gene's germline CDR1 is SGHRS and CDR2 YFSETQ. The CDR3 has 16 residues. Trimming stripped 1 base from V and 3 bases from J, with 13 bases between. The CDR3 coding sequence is TGCGCCAGCAGCTTGAGTGGGACAATGGACACCGGGGAGCTGTTTTTT. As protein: CASSLSGTMDTGELFF.

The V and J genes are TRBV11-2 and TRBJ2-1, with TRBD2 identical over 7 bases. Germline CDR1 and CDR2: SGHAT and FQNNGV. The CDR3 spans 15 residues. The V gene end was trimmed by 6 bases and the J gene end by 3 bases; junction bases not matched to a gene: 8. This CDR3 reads CASSSGWGLYNEQFF. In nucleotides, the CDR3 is TGTGCCAGCAGTAGCGGGTGGGGTCTCTACAATGAGCAGTTCTTC.

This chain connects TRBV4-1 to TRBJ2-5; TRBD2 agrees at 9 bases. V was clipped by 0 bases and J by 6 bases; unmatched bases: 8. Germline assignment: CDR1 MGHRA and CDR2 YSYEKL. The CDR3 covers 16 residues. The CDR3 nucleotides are TGCGCCAGCAGCCAAGATCCCAGCGGGGGGTACAAGACCCAGTACTTC. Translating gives CASSQDPSGGYKTQYF.

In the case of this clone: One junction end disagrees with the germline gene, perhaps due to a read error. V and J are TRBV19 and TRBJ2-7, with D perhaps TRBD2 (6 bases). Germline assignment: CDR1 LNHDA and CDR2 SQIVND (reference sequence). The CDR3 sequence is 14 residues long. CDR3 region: CASSNGGVSYEQYF. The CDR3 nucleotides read TGTGCCAGCAGTAACGGAGGGGTCTCCTACGAGCAGTACTTC. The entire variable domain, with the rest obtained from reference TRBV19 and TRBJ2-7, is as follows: DGGITQSPKYLFRKEGQNVTLSCEQNLNHDAMYWYRQDPGQGLRLIYYSQIVNDFQKGDIAEGYSVSREKKESFPLTVTSAQKNPTAFYLCASSNGGVSYEQYFGPGTRLTVT.

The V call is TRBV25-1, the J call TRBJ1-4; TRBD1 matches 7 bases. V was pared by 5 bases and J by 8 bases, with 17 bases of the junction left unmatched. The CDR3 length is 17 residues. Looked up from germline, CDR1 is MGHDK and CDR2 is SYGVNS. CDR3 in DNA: TGTGCCAGCAGTCTAAGAGAGGGAGACAGGGAGACAGAAAAACTGTTTTTT. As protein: CASSLREGDRETEKLFF.

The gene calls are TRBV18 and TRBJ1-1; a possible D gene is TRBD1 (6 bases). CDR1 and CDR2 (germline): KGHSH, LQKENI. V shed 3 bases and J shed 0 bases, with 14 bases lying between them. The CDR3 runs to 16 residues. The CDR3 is CASSPARDTMNTEAFF. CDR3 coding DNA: TGTGCCAGCTCACCTGCCCGGGACACAATGAACACTGAAGCTTTCTTT.

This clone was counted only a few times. CDR3 sequence (DNA): TGTGCCAGCAGCCCTTTGGGTGCGGCCGAGCAGTACTTC. Translation: CASSPLGAAEQYF. This sequence joins TRBV7-3 and TRBJ2-7; unclear D gene. The CDR3 covers 13 residues. In germline, CDR1 is SGHTA, CDR2 FQGTGA. Trimming left V 5 bases short and J 6 bases short, with 14 bases between.

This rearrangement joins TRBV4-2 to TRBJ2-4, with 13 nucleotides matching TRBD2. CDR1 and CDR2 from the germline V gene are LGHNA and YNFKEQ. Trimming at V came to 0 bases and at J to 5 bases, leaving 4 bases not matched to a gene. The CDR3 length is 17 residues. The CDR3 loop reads CASSQDLLAGGQNIQYF. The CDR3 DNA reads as TGTGCCAGCAGCCAAGATCTACTAGCGGGGGGGCAAAACATTCAGTACTTC.

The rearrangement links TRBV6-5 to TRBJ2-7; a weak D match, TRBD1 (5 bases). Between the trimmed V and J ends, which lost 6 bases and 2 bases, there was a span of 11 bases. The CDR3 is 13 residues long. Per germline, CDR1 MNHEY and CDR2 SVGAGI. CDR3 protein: CASRTRATYEQYF. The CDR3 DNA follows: TGTGCCAGCAGAACCAGGGCAACCTACGAGCAGTACTTC.

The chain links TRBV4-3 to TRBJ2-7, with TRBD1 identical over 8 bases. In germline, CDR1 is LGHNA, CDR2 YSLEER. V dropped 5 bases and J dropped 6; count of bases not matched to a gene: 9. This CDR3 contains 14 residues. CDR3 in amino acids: CASSLTRGPSEQYF. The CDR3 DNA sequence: TGCGCCAGCAGCTTGACCAGGGGGCCTAGCGAGCAGTACTTC.

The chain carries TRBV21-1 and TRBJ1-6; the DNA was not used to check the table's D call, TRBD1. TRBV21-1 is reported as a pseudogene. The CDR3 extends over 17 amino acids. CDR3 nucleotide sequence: TGTGCCAGCAGCACCCATGGGGACAACTCGTATAATTCACCCCTCCACTTT. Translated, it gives CASSTHGDNSYNSPLHF.